Listed below are T cell receptor beta chains from one sample, sequenced in a study of cytomegalovirus exposure and HLA in healthy donors. Here immunoSEQ multiplex PCR was the method, and the copy in TCRdb shows in-frame clones only, minus some. The sample includes 25,000 to 30,000 clones, about 64% of them seen just once. Sequenced material: PBMCs. These receptors all stem from a male donor in good health and CMV-seropositive. Both conserved end residues are part of each CDR3. The order of the fields is D gene, clone size, V gene, J gene, CDR3 protein, CDR3 DNA. The D gene is left open where the match is weak. Some rows have no size entry. The others give once, few or many, or a class for an expanded clone.

NA	few	TRBV5-1	TRBJ2-1	CASSLPQTGVYEQFF	TGCGCCAGCAGCTTGCCTCAGACGGGAGTGTATGAGCAGTTCTTC
TRBD1	NA	TRBV19	TRBJ1-2	CASSIPWDRDDGYTF	TGTGCCAGTAGTATCCCATGGGACAGGGACGATGGCTACACCTTC
NA	NA	TRBV30	TRBJ2-1	CAWSPGVYNEQFF	TGTGCCTGGAGCCCGGGGGTTTACAATGAGCAGTTCTTC
NA	NA	TRBV5-1	TRBJ2-2	CASSFFGRTGELFF	TGCGCCAGCAGCTTTTTTGGCCGCACCGGGGAGCTGTTTTTT
TRBD1	NA	TRBV2	TRBJ1-6	CATQQGAISPLHF	TGTGCCACCCAACAGGGGGCAATTTCACCCCTCCACTTT
NA	NA	TRBV11-2	TRBJ2-7	CASSLDQATSAYEQYF	TGTGCCAGCAGCTTAGATCAGGCTACCTCCGCCTACGAGCAGTACTTC
TRBD2	NA	TRBV5-1	TRBJ2-1	CASSLLAGGPNEQFF	TGCGCCAGCAGCTTGCTAGCGGGAGGGCCTAATGAGCAGTTCTTC
TRBD2	few	TRBV15	TRBJ2-3	CATSRGGREATDTQYF	TGTGCCACCAGCAGGGGCGGGCGGGAGGCCACAGATACGCAGTATTTT
NA	NA	TRBV6-1	TRBJ2-1	CASSVLRNFYNEQFF	TGTGCCAGCAGTGTCTTGAGGAACTTCTACAATGAGCAGTTCTTC
TRBD2	NA	TRBV7-9	TRBJ2-7	CASSLGGGSYEQYF	TGTGCCAGCAGCTTAGGCGGGGGGTCCTACGAGCAGTACTTC
TRBD1	NA	TRBV19	TRBJ1-1	CASSIRTGANTEAFF	TGTGCCAGTAGTATCCGGACAGGGGCCAACACTGAAGCTTTCTTT
NA	many	TRBV7-8	TRBJ1-1	CASSATRGTEAFF	TGTGCCAGCAGCGCAACTAGGGGGACTGAAGCTTTCTTT
NA	NA	TRBV6-4	TRBJ1-3	CASSEGRGNTIYF	TGTGCCAGCAGTGAGGGCCGGGGAAACACCATATATTTT
TRBD2	NA	TRBV6-6	TRBJ2-7	CASRKLAGGAYEQYF	TGTGCCAGCAGGAAACTAGCGGGGGGCGCCTACGAGCAGTACTTC
TRBD2	few	TRBV30	TRBJ2-3	CAWSPPRGLASSTDTQYF	TGTGCCTGGAGTCCCCCCCGAGGACTAGCGAGCAGCACAGATACGCAGTATTTT
NA	NA	TRBV18	TRBJ1-2	CASSPSGIDGYTF	TGTGCCAGCTCCCCATCGGGTATCGATGGCTACACCTTC
NA	NA	TRBV5-4	TRBJ1-6	CASSSKNSPLHF	TGTGCCAGCAGCTCCAAAAATTCACCCCTCCACTTT
TRBD1	NA	TRBV29-1	TRBJ1-4	CSVSRGRGHEKLFF	TGCAGCGTGAGCAGGGGGCGCGGGCATGAAAAACTGTTTTTT
NA	once	TRBV7-9	TRBJ1-5	CASSFGSGHQPQHF	TGTGCCAGCAGCTTTGGCTCGGGTCATCAGCCCCAGCATTTT
TRBD1	NA	TRBV5-8	TRBJ1-5	CASSLSSGQTNQPQHF	TGTGCCAGCAGCTTGAGTTCGGGACAGACAAATCAGCCCCAGCATTTT
NA	NA	TRBV5-1	TRBJ1-1	CASSLDGIGTEAFF	TGCGCCAGCAGCCTGGACGGTATTGGCACTGAAGCTTTCTTT
NA	few	TRBV19	TRBJ2-1	CASSTLAAPYNEQFF	TGTGCCAGTAGTACCTTAGCGGCTCCCTACAATGAGCAGTTCTTC
TRBD1	NA	TRBV29-1	TRBJ2-1	CSVDGTGNYNEQFF	TGCAGCGTTGATGGGACAGGGAACTACAATGAGCAGTTCTTC
TRBD2	NA	TRBV18	TRBJ2-1	CASSPELARNPNEQFF	TGTGCCAGCTCACCAGAACTAGCGAGGAACCCCAATGAGCAGTTCTTC
TRBD2	NA	TRBV7-9	TRBJ2-7	CASSHSGDGTYEQYF	TGTGCCAGCAGCCATAGCGGGGATGGAACCTACGAGCAGTACTTC